This T cell receptor beta chain derives from a study of blood T cell repertoires in COVID-19. Study overall: In each case, the material was cDNA or gDNA derived from T cells, B-cell-depleted T cells, or PBMCs.

Cohort assignment relied on participant-reported clinical history. In the original workflow: Estimation of nucleated cell counts was performed using reference gene primer amplification. TCRdb's copy holds only in-frame clones and misses some; the assay was immunoSEQ multiplex PCR. V and J calls and clone size follow that table, whereas D and trimming were derived from the DNA. Among roughly 130,000 clones, about four fifths were seen once, and the ten largest hold under 5.5%. This CDR3 comprises 19 residues. J was trimmed by 2 bases and V by 3 bases; bases with no gene match: 13. Germline CDR1 reads ENHRY; CDR2 reads SYGVKD.

This clonotype originated in a man aged 40-49 years with acute COVID-19. The chain uses TRBV10-3 and TRBJ2-7, with TRBD2 identical over 13 bases. The sample consisted of PBMCs or T cells enriched from blood (not recorded which). Here the CDR3 reads CAISDRGTSGKFGTYEQYF. The CDR3 region has the DNA TGTGCCATCAGTGATAGGGGGACTAGCGGGAAGTTTGGCACCTACGAGCAGTACTTC.